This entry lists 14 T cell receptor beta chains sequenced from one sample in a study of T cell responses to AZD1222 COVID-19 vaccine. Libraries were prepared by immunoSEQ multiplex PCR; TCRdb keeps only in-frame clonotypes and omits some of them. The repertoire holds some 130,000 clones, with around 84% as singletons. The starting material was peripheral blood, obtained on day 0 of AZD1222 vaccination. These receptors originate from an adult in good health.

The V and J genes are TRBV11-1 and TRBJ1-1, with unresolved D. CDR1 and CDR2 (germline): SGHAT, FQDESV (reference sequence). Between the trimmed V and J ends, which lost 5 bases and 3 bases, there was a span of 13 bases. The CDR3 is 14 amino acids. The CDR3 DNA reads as TGTGCCAGCAGCCTCGGACGGGAGGACACTGAAGCTTTCTTT. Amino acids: CASSLGREDTEAFF. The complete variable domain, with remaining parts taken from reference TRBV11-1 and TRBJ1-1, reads EAEVAQSPRYKITEKSQAVAFWCDPISGHATLYWYRQILGQGPELLVQFQDESVVDDSQLPKDRFSAERLKGVDSTLKIQPAELGDSAMYLCASSLGREDTEAFFGQGTRLTVV.

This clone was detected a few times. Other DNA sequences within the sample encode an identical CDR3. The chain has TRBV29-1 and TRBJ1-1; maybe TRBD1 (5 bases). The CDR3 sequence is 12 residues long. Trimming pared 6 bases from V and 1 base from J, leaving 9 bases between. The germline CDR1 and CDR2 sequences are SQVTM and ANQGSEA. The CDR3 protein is CSVGTGNTEAFF. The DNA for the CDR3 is TGCAGCGTGGGGACGGGGAACACTGAAGCTTTCTTT.

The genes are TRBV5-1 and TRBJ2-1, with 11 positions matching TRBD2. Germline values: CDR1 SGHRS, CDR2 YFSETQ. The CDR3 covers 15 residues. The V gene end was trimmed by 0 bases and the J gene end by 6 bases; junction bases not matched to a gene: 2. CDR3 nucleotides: TGCGCCAGCAGCTTGGTAGCGGGGGGGCTCAATGAGCAGTTCTTC. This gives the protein CASSLVAGGLNEQFF.

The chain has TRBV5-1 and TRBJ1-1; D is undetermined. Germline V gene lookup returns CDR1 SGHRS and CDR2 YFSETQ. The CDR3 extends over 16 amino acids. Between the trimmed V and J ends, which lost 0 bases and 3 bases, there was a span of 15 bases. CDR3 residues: CASSLGQKAQDTEAFF. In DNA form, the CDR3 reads TGCGCCAGCAGCTTGGGGCAGAAAGCCCAAGACACTGAAGCTTTCTTT.

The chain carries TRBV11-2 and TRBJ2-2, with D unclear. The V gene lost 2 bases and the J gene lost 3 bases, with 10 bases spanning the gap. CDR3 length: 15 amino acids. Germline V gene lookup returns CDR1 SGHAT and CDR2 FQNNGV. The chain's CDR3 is CASSLIPWDTGELFF. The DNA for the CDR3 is TGTGCCAGCAGCTTAATCCCGTGGGACACCGGGGAGCTGTTTTTT.

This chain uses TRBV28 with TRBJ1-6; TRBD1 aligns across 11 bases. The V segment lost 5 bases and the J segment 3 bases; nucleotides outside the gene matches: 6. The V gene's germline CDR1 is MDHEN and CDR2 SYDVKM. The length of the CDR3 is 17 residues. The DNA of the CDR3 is TGTGCCAGCAGTCCGAGGGGACAGGGGGACTATAATTCACCCCTCCACTTT. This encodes CASSPRGQGDYNSPLHF.

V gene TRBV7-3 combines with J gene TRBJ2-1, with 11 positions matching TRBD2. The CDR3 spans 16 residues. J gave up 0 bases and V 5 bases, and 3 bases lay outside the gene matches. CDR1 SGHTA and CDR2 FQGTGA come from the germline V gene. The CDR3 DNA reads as TGTGCCAGCAGCCGTAGCGGGGGGGCCTCCTACAATGAGCAGTTCTTC. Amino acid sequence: CASSRSGGASYNEQFF.

CDR3 DNA sequence: TGTGCCAGCAGCTTAAGTAACAGGGGCGCAAGAGCTTTCTTT. Its translation is CASSLSNRGARAFF. V and J are TRBV11-2 and TRBJ1-1; 7 positions match TRBD1. The V segment lost 2 bases and the J segment 10 bases; nucleotides outside the gene matches: 10. Germline V gene lookup returns CDR1 SGHAT and CDR2 FQNNGV. The CDR3 runs 14 residues.

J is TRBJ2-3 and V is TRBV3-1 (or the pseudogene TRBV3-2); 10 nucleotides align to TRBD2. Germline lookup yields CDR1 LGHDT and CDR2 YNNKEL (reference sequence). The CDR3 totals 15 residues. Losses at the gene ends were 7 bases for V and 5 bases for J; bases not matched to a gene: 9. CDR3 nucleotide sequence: TGTGCCAGCACCACCGGGACTAGCGTCCAAGATACGCAGTATTTT. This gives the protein CASTTGTSVQDTQYF.

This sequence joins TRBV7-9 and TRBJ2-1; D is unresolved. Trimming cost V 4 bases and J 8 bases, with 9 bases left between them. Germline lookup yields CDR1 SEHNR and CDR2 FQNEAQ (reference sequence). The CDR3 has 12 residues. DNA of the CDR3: TGTGCCAGCAGCTCCACCGAGGATGAGCAGTTCTTC. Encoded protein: CASSSTEDEQFF.

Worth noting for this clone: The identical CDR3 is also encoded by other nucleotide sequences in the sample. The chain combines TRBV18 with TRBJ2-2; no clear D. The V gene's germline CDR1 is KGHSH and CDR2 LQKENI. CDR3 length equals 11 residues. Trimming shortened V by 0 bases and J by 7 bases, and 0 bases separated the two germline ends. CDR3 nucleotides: TGTGCCAGCTCACCACCCGGGGAGCTGTTTTTT. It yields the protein CASSPPGELFF.

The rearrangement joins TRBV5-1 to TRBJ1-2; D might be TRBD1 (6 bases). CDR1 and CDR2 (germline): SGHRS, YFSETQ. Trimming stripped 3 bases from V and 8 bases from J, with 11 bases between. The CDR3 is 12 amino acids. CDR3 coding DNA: TGCGCCAGCAGCTCAGGGGTTGGCGGCTACACCTTC. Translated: CASSSGVGGYTF.

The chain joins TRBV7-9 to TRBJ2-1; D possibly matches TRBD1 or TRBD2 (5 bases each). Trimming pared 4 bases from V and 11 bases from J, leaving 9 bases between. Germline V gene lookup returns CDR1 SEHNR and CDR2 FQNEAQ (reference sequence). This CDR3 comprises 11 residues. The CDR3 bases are TGTGCCAGCAGCTGGGACGGTAAGCAGTTCTTC. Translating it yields CASSWDGKQFF. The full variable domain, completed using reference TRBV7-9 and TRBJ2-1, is DTGVSQNPRHKITKRGQNVTFRCDPISEHNRLYWYRQTLGQGPEFLTYFQNEAQLEKSRLLSDRFSAERPKGSFSTLEIQRTEQGDSAMYLCASSWDGKQFFGPGTRLTVL.

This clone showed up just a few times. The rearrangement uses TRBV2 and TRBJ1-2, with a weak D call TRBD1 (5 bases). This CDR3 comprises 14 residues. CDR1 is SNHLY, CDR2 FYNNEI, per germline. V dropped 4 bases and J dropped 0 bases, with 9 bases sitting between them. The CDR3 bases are TGTGCCAGCAGTGCAGACAGTACTAACTATGGCTACACCTTC. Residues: CASSADSTNYGYTF.